The entry that follows covers one T cell receptor beta chain sequence. No antigen is known for it. V trimming: 3 bases; J trimming: 3 bases; junction bases outside the gene matches: 5. This CDR3 spans 14 amino acids. CDR1 is MDHEN and CDR2 is SYDVKM in the germline V gene. The data were produced by immunoSEQ multiplex PCR, yet TCRdb's version contains in-frame clones alone and is incomplete. Of 67,000 or so clones detected, 84% appear once; the ten largest clones hold roughly 9.8%. The data derive from a study of T cell responses to AZD1222 COVID-19 vaccine. Study conclusions and caveats: The peak T cell response came first, and repertoires were sampled only after it.

This TCR was sampled from an adult in good health. The rearrangement joins TRBV28 to TRBJ2-7; 7 bases fit TRBD2. Source: peripheral blood, taken on day 0 of AZD1222 vaccination. The CDR3 DNA reads TGTGCCAGCAGTTTGGGAGGGTTTCGCTACGAGCAGTACTTC. Translation gives CASSLGGFRYEQYF.